The sequence of this T cell receptor beta chain was determined in a study of technical replicates of blood from several donors. In germline, CDR1 is MNHEY, CDR2 SVGAGI. The germline V and J ends were trimmed by 0 bases and 5 bases, with 16 bases remaining between them. The CDR3 has 16 amino acids. Sequencing was performed with immunoSEQ multiplex PCR; in TCRdb, only in-frame clones are kept and a portion is missing. The table lists 70,000 to 85,000 clones, about 97% of them singletons. The chain is built from TRBV6-5 and TRBJ1-2, with a possible D match to TRBD1 (6 bases). Sequenced input: T cells isolated from PBMCs. The TCR was taken from a human donor in good health. DNA of the CDR3: TGTGCCAGCAGTTACTCGCATACCGGGACAAGGTATGGCTACACCTTC. Translating gives CASSYSHTGTRYGYTF.